The text below deals with one T cell receptor beta chain. There are 11 residues in the CDR3. V was pared by 1 base and J by 7 bases, with 2 bases between. Germline V gives CDR1 SNHLY, CDR2 FYNNEI. This entry belongs to a study of T cell changes during pregnancy in multiple sclerosis. Using immunoSEQ multiplex PCR, the repertoire was profiled, and TCRdb retains in-frame clones only, with some absent. Found here are about 75,000 clones, over 80% of them singletons; the top ten hold approximately 0.44%. This TCR came from a female donor with multiple sclerosis, enrolled in a pregnancy study. Sample: CD4+ T cells from peripheral blood mononuclear cells, taken before pregnancy. The chain links TRBV2 to TRBJ2-1; the D is unclear. DNA of the CDR3: TGTGCCAGCAGTGAAGTAAATGAGCAGTTCTTC. This encodes CASSEVNEQFF.